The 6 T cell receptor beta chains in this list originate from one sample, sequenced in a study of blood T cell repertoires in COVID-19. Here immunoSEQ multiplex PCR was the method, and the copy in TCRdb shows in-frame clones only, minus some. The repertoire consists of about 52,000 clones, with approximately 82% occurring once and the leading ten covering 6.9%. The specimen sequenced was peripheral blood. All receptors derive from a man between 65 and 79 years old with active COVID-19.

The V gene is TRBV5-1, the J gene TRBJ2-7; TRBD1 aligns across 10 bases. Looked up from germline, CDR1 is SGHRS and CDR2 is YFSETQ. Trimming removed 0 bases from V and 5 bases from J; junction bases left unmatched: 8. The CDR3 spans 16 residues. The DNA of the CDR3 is TGCGCCAGCAGCTTGGGGGGGACAGGGGTTGTCAACGAGCAGTACTTC. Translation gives CASSLGGTGVVNEQYF.

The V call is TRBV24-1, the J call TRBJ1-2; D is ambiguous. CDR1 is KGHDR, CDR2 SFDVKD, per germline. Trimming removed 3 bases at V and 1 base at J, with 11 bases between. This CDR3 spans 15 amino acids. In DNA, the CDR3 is TGTGCCACCAGTGATGCCCCGAGAGTTAACTATGGCTACACCTTC. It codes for CATSDAPRVNYGYTF.

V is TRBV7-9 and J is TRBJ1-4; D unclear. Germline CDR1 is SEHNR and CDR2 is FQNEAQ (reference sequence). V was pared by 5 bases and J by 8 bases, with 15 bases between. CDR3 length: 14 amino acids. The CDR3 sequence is CASSQAGGKEKLFF. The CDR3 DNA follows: TGTGCCAGCAGCCAGGCAGGAGGGAAGGAAAAACTGTTTTTT.

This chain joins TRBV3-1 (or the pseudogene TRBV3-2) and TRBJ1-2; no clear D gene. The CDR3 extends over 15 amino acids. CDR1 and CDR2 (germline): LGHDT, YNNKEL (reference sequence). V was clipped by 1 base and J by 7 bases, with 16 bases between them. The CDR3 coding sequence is TGTGCCAGCAGCCAAGCGGGAGGCGGGTGGTTTGGCTACACCTTC. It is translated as CASSQAGGGWFGYTF.

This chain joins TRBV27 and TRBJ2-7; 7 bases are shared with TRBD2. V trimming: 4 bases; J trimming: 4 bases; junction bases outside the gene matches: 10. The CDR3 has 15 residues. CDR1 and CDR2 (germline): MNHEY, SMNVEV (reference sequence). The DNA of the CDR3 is TGTGCCAGCAGTTCCTCCTCACGGGGGGTATACGAGCAGTACTTC. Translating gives CASSSSSRGVYEQYF.

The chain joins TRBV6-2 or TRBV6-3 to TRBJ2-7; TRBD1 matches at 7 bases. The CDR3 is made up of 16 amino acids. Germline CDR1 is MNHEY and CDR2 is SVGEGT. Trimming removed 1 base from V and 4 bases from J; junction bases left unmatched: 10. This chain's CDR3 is CASSYLTTKTGYEQYF. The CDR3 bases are TGTGCCAGCAGTTACTTAACGACGAAGACAGGGTACGAGCAGTACTTC.